The T cell receptor beta chain described here comes from a study of cytomegalovirus exposure and HLA in healthy donors (dated by TCRdb to the late 2010s). Regarding the research as a whole: According to a later analysis, one platform produced both the 120 validation repertoires and the roughly 660 repertoires of the first cohort. In addition to the first cohort of roughly 670 subjects, a separate validation cohort of 120 different subjects was used. High-throughput TCR immunosequencing, statistical association of individual TCRs with disease status, and machine learning were combined to predict cytomegalovirus infection status. The aim of the study was to test whether cataloging public T cell receptors could identify signatures of past pathogen exposure.

The trim is 6 bases for V and 0 bases for J, with a gap of 10 bases between the germline ends. Its CDR3 holds 14 amino acids, cysteine through phenylalanine. The sequence is cut down to CDR3 DNA, 42 bases in frame from base 1. CDR1 and CDR2 are read off the germline V gene (reference sequence) as LNHDA and SQIVND. Beyond this particular receptor, the publication reports: The classifier was reported to diagnose cytomegalovirus status with high specificity and sensitivity in both the original and validation cohorts. Across donors, most TCR sequences were observed very rarely, whereas some public TCRs were present in many individuals. The validation cohort had no HLA typing available for a later analysis, so co-occurrence within that cohort was assessed over all 120 or so repertoires. According to the authors, the approach could potentially be generalized to other disease states and immunological phenotypes. Of the cluster scores, about 94% were above 0 in a later analysis, which found that TCRs clustered in the first cohort also tended to co-occur in the 120 validation repertoires. In vitro tests confirmed that a few of the cytomegalovirus-associated TCR beta chains recognize cytomegalovirus antigens. The study listed approximately 150 TCR beta chains as associated with cytomegalovirus.

A word on this clone: It has no known antigen specificity. The sample holds no much larger clone one base away, and base qualities are not on file.

The library came from the immunoSEQ multiplex PCR assay. Concerning the study's data processing: To diagnose cytomegalovirus status from the catalog of TCR beta chain sequences, a statistical classification framework was built. In TCRdb, the immuneACCESS table is reduced to in-frame sequences with V and J assigned. These tables do not hold every clone; where another copy was compared, an unresolved V gene accounts for under half, and the others remain unexplained. V and J calls and clone size come straight from that table; D and trimming were deduced from the DNA. This sample comprises about 38,000 clones, approximately 92% of them detected only once. The ten largest make up about 3.5% of the sample. Separate from the roughly 630-subject first cohort, the validation cohort of 90 to 150 subjects was the group to which the donors belonged.

What was sequenced was PBMCs. The sequence derives from a man between 18 and 35 years old in good health and CMV-seronegative. The chain employs TRBV19 and TRBJ2-3; TRBD2 is possibly the D segment (5 matching bases). The CDR3: CASRSGPSTDTQYF. The nucleotides read TGTGCCAGTAGAAGCGGTCCTAGCACAGATACGCAGTATTTT.